The entry that follows covers one T cell receptor (beta chain) sequence. The data were taken from a study of technical replicates of blood from a few donors. The assay was immunoSEQ multiplex PCR, and TCRdb's table has in-frame clones only and misses some. Of 95,000 to 100,000 clones listed, 96% are singletons. The CDR3 consists of 11 residues. The germline gives CDR1 DFQATT, CDR2 SNEGSKA (reference sequence). V was shortened by 5 bases and J by 5 bases, with 10 bases between the two germline ends. The chain is built from TRBV20-1 and TRBJ2-7; no definite D call. The clonotype was recovered from a human donor in good health. Sequenced material: T cells isolated from PBMCs. The CDR3 DNA follows: TGCAGTGCTCCCCGCGGCGACGAGCAGTACTTC. The encoded protein is CSAPRGDEQYF.